This T cell receptor (beta chain) was observed in a study of blood T cells in healthy people across ages. The study, taken as a whole, reports: With donor CMV status unknown, expanded clonotype changes were possibly confounded.

V was clipped by 7 bases and J by 8 bases; unmatched bases: 13. Germline CDR1 LNHNV, CDR2 YYDKDF (reference sequence). There are 15 residues in the CDR3. A remark on this clonotype: Its antigen is currently unknown.

Donors were healthy Caucasian individuals from Russia aged roughly 6 to 90. Each individual donor underwent a draw of approximately 9.6 milliliters of peripheral blood. The use of a sample-barcoded 5' primer and a J-beta primer mix characterized a second PCR of roughly 6 to 11 cycles. TCRdb ran MiXCR on the 5' RACE reads and lists one entry per CDR3 protein. The sample has fewer than 1,200,000 distinct CDR3 sequences, 20% to 25% seen once. This sample also belongs to another study, concerning T cells of mothers and their children. Turning to that study: Among related mother-child pairs, overlap was slightly higher than in unrelated pairs, though not significantly.

This receptor was taken from a girl aged 2 to 10 in good health. Source material: blood. This chain joins TRBV15 and TRBJ2-1, with TRBD2 identical over 8 bases. CDR3 residues: CATTPGGGGTYEQFF. As DNA, the CDR3 is TGTGCCACCACTCCGGGAGGGGGAGGGACCTATGAGCAGTTCTTC.